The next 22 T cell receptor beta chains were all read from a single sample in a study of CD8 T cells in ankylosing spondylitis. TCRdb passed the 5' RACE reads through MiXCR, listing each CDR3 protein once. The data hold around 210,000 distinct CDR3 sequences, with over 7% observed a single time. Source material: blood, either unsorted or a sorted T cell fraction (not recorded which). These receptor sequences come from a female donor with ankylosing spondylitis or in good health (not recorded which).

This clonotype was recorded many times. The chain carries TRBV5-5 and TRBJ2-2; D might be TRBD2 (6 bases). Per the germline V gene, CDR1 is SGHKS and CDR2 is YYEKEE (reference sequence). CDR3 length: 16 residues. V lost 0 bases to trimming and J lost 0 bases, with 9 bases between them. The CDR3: CASSLASVANTGELFF. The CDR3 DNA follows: TGTGCCAGCAGCTTGGCTAGCGTGGCGAACACCGGGGAGCTGTTTTTT.

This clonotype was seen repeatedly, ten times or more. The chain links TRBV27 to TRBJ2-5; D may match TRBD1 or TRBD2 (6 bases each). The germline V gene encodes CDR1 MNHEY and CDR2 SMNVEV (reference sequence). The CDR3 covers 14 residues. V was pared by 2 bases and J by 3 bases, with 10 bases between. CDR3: CASSLGGPKETQYF. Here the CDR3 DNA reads TGTGCCAGCAGTTTAGGGGGGCCAAAAGAGACCCAGTACTTC.

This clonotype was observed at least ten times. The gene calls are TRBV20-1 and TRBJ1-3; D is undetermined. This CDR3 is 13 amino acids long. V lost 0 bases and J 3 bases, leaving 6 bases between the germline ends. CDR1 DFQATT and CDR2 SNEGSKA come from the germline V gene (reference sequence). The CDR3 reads CSAREAGGNTIYF. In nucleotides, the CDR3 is TGCAGTGCTAGAGAGGCGGGTGGAAACACCATATATTTT.

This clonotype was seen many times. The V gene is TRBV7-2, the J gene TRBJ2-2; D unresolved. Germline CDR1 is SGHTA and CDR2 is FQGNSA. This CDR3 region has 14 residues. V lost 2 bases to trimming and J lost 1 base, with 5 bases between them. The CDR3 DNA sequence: TGTGCCAGCAGCTTATTCAGGAACACCGGGGAGCTGTTTTTT. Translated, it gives CASSLFRNTGELFF.

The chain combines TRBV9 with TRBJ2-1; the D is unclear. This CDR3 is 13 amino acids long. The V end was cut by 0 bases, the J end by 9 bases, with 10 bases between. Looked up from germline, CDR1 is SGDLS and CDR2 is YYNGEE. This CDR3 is CASSVVLPGEQFF. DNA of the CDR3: TGTGCCAGCAGCGTAGTACTTCCGGGTGAGCAGTTCTTC.

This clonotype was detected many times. Here the CDR3 reads CASSVSRLAGEQYF. The CDR3 nucleotides are TGTGCCAGCAGCGTATCTCGACTAGCGGGTGAGCAGTACTTC. This sequence joins TRBV9 and TRBJ2-7; 10 bases fit TRBD2. CDR3 length: 14 amino acids. CDR1 and CDR2 (germline): SGDLS, YYNGEE. V lost 1 base, J lost 7 bases, and 5 bases stayed unmatched.

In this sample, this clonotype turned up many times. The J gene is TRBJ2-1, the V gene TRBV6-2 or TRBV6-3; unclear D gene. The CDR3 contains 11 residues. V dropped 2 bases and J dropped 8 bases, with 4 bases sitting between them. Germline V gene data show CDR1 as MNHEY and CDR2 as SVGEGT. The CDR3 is CASSYLDEQFF. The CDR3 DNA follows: TGTGCCAGCAGTTACCTGGATGAGCAGTTCTTC.

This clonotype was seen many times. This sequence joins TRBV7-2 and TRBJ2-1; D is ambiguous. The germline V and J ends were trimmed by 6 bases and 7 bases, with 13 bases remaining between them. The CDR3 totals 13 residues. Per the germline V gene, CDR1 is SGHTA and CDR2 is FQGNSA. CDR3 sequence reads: CASSSAELNEQFF. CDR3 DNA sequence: TGTGCCAGCAGTTCTGCGGAATTAAATGAGCAGTTCTTC.

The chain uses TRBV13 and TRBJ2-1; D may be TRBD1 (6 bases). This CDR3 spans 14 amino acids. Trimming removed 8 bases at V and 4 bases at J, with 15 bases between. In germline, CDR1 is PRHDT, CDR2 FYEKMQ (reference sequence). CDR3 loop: CASGQGRLYNEQFF. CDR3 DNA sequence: TGTGCCAGCGGCCAGGGGCGACTATACAATGAGCAGTTCTTC.

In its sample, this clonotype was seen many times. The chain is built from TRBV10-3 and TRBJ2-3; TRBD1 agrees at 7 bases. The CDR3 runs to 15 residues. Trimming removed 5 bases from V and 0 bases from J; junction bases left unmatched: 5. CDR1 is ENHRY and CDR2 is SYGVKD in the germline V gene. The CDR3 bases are TGTGCCATCAGTTACCGGGACAGCAGCACAGATACGCAGTATTTT. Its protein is CAISYRDSSTDTQYF.

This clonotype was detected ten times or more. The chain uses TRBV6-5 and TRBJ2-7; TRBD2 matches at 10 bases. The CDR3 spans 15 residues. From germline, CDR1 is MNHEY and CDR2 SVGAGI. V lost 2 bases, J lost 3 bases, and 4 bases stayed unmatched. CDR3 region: CASSYGASGSYEQYF. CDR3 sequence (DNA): TGTGCCAGCAGTTACGGGGCTAGCGGGAGCTACGAGCAGTACTTC.

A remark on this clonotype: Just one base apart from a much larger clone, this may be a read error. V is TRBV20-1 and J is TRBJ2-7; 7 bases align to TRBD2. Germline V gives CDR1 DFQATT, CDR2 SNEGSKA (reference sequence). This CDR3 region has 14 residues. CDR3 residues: CGGRIGEGPYEQYF. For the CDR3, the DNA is TGCGGTGGACGTATTGGGGAGGGGCCCTACGAGCAGTACTTC.

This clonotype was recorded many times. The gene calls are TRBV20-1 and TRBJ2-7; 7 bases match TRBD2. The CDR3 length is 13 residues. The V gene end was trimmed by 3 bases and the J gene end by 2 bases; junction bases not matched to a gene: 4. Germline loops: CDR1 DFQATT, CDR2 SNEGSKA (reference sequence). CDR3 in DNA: TGCAGTGCTAGTTTGGGGAGGGCCTACGAGCAGTACTTC. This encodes CSASLGRAYEQYF.

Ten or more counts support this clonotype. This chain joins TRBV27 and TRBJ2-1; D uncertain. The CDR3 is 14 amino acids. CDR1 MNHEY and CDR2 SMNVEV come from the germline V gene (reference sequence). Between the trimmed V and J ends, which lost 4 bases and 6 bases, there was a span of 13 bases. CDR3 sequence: CASSSTLEVNEQFF. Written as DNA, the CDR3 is TGTGCCAGCAGTTCCACCCTAGAGGTCAATGAGCAGTTCTTC.

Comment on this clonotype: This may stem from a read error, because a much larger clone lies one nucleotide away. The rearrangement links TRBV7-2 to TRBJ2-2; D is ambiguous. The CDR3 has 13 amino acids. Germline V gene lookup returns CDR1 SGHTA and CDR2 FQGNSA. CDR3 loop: CASNLVLAGELFF. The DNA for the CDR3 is TGTGCCAGCAACTTAGTATTGGCCGGGGAGCTGTTTTTT.

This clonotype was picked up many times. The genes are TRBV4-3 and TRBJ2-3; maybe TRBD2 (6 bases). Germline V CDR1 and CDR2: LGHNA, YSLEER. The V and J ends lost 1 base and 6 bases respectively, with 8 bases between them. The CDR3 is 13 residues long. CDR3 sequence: CASSQARGDTQYF. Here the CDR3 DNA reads TGCGCCAGCAGCCAAGCCCGGGGGGATACGCAGTATTTT.

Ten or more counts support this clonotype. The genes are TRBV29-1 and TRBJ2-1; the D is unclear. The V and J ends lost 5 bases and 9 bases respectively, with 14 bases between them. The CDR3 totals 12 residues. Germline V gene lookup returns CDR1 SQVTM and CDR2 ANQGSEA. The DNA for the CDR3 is TGCAGCGTTCCCGGATTTAGCCGTGAGCAGTTCTTC. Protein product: CSVPGFSREQFF.

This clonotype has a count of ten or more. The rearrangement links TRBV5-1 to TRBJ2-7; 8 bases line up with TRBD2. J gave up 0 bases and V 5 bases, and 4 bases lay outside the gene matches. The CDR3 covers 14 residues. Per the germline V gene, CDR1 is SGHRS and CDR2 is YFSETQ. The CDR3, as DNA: TGCGCCAGCAGGATTAGCGGGACCTCCTACGAGCAGTACTTC. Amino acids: CASRISGTSYEQYF.

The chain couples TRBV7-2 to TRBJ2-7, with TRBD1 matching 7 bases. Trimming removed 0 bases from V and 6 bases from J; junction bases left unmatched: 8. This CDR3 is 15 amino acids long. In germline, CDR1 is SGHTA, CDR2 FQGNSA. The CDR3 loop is CASSLAGARGSEQYF. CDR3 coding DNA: TGTGCCAGCAGCTTAGCGGGAGCCAGGGGGTCCGAGCAGTACTTC.

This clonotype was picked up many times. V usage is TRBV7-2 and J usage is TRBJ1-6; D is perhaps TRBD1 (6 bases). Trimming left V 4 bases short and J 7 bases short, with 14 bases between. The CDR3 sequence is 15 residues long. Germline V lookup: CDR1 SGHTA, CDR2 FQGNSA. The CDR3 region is CASSSGDGLNSPLHF. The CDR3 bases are TGTGCCAGCAGCTCAGGGGACGGTCTAAATTCACCCCTCCACTTT.

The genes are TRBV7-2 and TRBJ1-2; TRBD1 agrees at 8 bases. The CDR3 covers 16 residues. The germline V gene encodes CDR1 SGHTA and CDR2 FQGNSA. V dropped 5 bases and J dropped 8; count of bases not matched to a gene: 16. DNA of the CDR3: TGTGCCAGCAGCCCGACGGACAGGGAAGATTTGAACGGCTACACCTTC. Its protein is CASSPTDREDLNGYTF.

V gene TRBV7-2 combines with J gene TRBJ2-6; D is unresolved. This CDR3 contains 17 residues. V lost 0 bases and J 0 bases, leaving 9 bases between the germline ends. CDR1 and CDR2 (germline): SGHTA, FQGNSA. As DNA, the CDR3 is TGTGCCAGCAGCTTAGCAAGACGGTCCTCTGGGGCCAACGTCCTGACTTTC. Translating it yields CASSLARRSSGANVLTF.